The clone carrying this T cell receptor (beta chain) was counted only a few times. The sample comes from a study of blood T cell repertoires in COVID-19. Study context: Whether acute or convalescent, the COVID-19 samples came from the United States, Italy and Spain. The analysed material was cDNA or gDNA that came from T cells, B-cell-depleted T cells, or PBMCs.

The protocol was immunoSEQ multiplex PCR, while the TCRdb copy is restricted to in-frame clones and leaves out a portion. The data show more than 250,000 clones, around 78% seen once. Trimming shortened V by 6 bases and J by 0 bases, and 15 bases separated the two germline ends. CDR3 length: 15 residues. Germline V gene data show CDR1 as MNHEY and CDR2 as SVGAGI. The sample comprised peripheral blood. V usage is TRBV6-5 and J usage is TRBJ2-7; no definite D call. The source is a man aged 60 to 69 who had recovered from COVID-19. CDR3 in amino acids: CASSLYPGSSYEQYF. The CDR3 nucleotides are TGTGCCAGCAGCCTCTACCCAGGATCCTCCTACGAGCAGTACTTC.